This T cell receptor (beta chain) was sequenced for a study of response to subunit inactivated influenza vaccine. Between the trimmed V and J ends, which lost 6 bases and 6 bases, there was a span of 18 bases. This CDR3 spans 15 amino acids. Germline loops: CDR1 SEHNR, CDR2 FQNEAQ (reference sequence). This clonotype was seen a handful of times. TCRdb fed the RT-PCR reads into MiXCR, producing one record per CDR3 protein. Here the sample spans 400,000 to 650,000 distinct CDR3 sequences, 6% to 9% being singletons. The chain joins TRBV7-9 to TRBJ2-1; D may be TRBD1 (6 bases). The origin of this receptor is a man aged 50-75 years who received an inactivated influenza vaccine. The material sequenced was PBMCs from blood, taken less than 30 months after vaccination. The CDR3 region is CASSPQGGRVNEQFF. The CDR3 nucleotides are TGTGCCAGCAGTCCACAGGGTGGCAGGGTCAATGAGCAGTTCTTC.